This T cell receptor beta chain was profiled in a study of blood T cell repertoires in COVID-19. Study summary: In each case, the material was cDNA or gDNA derived from T cells, B-cell-depleted T cells, or PBMCs.

Original data processing: Amplification of reference gene primers provided the estimated nucleated cell counts. Profiled with immunoSEQ multiplex PCR; TCRdb holds only in-frame clones, not every one. Clonal size and the V and J genes are those of that table, whereas D and trimming came from the DNA. There are approximately 350,000 clones in the sample; roughly 87% occur only once, and approximately 4.7% lies in the top ten. The CDR3 covers 14 residues. Germline V lookup: CDR1 MNHEY, CDR2 SMNVEV (reference sequence). Trimming cost V 2 bases and J 2 bases, with 9 bases left between them. The TCR sequence derives from a woman in her fifties or sixties who had recovered from COVID-19. Sequenced sample: PBMCs or T cells enriched from blood (not recorded which). V gene TRBV27 combines with J gene TRBJ1-2; D is unresolved. The CDR3 region is CASSLNSGNYGYTF. The DNA of the CDR3 is TGTGCCAGCAGTTTAAATTCGGGGAACTATGGCTACACCTTC.